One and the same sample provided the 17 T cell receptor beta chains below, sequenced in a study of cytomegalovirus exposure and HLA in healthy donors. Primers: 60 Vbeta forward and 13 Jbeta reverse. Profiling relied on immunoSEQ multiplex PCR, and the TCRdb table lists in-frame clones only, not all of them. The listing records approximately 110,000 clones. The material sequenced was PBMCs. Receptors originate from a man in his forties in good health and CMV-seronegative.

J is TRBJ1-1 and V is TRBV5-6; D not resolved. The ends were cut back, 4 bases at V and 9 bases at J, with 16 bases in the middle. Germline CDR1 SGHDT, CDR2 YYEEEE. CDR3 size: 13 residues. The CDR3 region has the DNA TGTGCCAGCAGCCCCAATTATAGTGAGAAAGCTTTCTTT. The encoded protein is CASSPNYSEKAFF.

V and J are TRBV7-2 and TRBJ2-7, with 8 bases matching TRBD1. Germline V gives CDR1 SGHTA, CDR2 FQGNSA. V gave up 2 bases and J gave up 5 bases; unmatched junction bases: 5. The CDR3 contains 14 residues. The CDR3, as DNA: TGTGCCAGCAGCTTAAGACAGGGGAGAGACGAGCAGTACTTC. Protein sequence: CASSLRQGRDEQYF. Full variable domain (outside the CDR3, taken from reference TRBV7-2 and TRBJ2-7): GAGVSQSPSNKVTEKGKDVELRCDPISGHTALYWYRQSLGQGLEFLIYFQGNSAPDKSGLPSDRFSAERTGGSVSTLTIQRTQQEDSAVYLCASSLRQGRDEQYFGPGTRLTVT.

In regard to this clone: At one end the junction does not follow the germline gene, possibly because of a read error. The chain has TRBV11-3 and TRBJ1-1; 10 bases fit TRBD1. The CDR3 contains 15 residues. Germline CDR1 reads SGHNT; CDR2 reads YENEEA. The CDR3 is CASSLGTGANTEAFF. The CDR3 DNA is TGTGCCAGCAGTTTAGGGACAGGGGCGAACACTGAAGCTTTCTTT.

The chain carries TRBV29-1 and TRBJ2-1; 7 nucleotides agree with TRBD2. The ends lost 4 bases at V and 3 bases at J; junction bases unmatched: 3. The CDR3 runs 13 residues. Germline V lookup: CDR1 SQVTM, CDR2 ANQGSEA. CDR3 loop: CSVVGRNYNEQFF. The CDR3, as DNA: TGCAGCGTTGTCGGGAGGAACTACAATGAGCAGTTCTTC.

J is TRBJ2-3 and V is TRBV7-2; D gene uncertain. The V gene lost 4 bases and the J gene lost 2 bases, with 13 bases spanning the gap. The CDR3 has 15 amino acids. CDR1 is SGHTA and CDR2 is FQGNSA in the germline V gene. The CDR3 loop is CASSSDALATDTQYF. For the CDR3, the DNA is TGTGCCAGCAGCTCAGATGCGTTAGCCACAGATACGCAGTATTTT. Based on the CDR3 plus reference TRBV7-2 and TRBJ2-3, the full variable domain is GAGVSQSPSNKVTEKGKDVELRCDPISGHTALYWYRQSLGQGLEFLIYFQGNSAPDKSGLPSDRFSAERTGGSVSTLTIQRTQQEDSAVYLCASSSDALATDTQYFGPGTRLTVL.

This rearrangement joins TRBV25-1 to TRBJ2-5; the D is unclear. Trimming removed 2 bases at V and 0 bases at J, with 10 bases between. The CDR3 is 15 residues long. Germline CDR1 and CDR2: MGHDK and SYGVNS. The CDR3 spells CASSEPSLNQETQYF. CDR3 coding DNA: TGTGCCAGCAGTGAACCTTCGCTAAACCAAGAGACCCAGTACTTC.

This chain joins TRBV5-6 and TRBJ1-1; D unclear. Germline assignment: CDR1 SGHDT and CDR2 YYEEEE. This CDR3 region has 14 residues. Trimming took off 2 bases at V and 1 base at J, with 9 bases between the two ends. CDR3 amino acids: CASSLGWRNTEAFF. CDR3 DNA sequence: TGTGCCAGCAGCTTAGGATGGAGGAACACTGAAGCTTTCTTT.

The CDR3 protein is CASSQVLLAGLSSYNEQFF. In DNA form, the CDR3 reads TGTGCCAGCAGCCAAGTACTACTAGCGGGCCTTAGCTCCTACAATGAGCAGTTCTTC. The chain has TRBV4-2 and TRBJ2-1; TRBD2 matches at 9 bases. The CDR3 length is 19 residues. V shed 1 base and J 0 bases; nucleotides not matched to a gene: 10. The germline CDR1 and CDR2 sequences are LGHNA and YNFKEQ.

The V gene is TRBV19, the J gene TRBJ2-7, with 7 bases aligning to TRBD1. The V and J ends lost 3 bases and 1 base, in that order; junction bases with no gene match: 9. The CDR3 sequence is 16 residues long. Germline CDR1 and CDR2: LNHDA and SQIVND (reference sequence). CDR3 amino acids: CASSMLGQALSYEQYF. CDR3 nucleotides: TGTGCCAGTAGTATGTTAGGACAGGCATTGTCCTACGAGCAGTACTTC.

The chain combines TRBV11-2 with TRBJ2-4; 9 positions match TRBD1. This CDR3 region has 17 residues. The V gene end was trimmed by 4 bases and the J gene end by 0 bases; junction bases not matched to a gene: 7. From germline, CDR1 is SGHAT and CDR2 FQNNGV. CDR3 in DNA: TGTGCCAGCAGCTACCTGGACAGGGGACTAGCCAAAAACATTCAGTACTTC. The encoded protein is CASSYLDRGLAKNIQYF.

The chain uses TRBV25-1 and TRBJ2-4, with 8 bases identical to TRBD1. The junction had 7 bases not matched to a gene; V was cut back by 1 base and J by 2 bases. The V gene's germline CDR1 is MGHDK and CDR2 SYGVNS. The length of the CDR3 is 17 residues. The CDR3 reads CASSEFGDRGTKNIQYF. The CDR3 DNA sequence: TGTGCCAGCAGTGAATTTGGCGACAGGGGTACCAAAAACATTCAGTACTTC.

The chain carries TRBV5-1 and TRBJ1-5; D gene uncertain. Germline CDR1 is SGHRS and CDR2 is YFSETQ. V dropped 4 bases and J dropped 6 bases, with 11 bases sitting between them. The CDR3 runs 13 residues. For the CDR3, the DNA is TGCGCCAGCAGCCTGAGCTACGGTCAGCCCCAGCATTTT. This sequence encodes CASSLSYGQPQHF.

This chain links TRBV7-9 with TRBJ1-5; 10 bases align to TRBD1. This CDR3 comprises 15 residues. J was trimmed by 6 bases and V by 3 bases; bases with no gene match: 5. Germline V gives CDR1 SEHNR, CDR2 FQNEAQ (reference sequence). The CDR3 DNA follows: TGTGCCAGCAGCTTTGGGACAGGGGTGATTCAGCCCCAGCATTTT. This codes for CASSFGTGVIQPQHF.

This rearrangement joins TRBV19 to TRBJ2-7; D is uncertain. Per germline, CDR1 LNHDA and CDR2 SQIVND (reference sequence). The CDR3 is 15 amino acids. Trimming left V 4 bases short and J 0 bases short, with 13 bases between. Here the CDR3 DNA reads TGTGCCAGTAGTAAGGTCCCGGAGAGCTCCTACGAGCAGTACTTC. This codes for CASSKVPESSYEQYF.

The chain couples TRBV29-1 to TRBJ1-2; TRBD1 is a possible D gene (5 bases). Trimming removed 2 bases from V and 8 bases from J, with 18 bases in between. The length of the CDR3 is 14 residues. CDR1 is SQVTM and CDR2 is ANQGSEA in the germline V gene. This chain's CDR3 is CSVESGRGGGGYTF. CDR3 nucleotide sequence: TGCAGCGTTGAATCGGGCCGGGGGGGTGGCGGCTACACCTTC.

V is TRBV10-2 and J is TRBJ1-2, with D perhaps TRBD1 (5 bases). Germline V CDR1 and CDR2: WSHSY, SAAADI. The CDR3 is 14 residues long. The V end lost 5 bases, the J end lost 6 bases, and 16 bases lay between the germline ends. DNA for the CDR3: TGCGCCAGCAGTAGACCACAGGAATCGGATGGCTACACCTTC. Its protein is CASSRPQESDGYTF.

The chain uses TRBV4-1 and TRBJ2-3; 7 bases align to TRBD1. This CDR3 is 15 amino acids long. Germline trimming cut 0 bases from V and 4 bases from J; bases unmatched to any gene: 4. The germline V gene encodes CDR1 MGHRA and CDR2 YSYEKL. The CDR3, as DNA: TGCGCCAGCAGCCAAGAAGGACAGGACGCAGATACGCAGTATTTT. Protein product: CASSQEGQDADTQYF.